The source of this TCR beta chain is a study of blood T cell repertoires in COVID-19. This table comes from immunoSEQ multiplex PCR, and its TCRdb copy is limited to in-frame clones, with some not included. The profile covers 250,000 to 350,000 clones, with 80% to 90% appearing a single time and 10% taken by the ten largest. Participant ages covered roughly 18 to 89 years across 20 to 25 US areas. This clone was observed a single time. Germline V gene data show CDR1 as LNHDA and CDR2 as SQIVND (reference sequence). V lost 3 bases to trimming and J lost 9 bases, with 17 bases between them. The length of the CDR3 is 14 residues.

Sequencing was done on a sample of PBMCs or T cells enriched from blood (not recorded which). The rearrangement links TRBV19 to TRBJ1-1, with D unclear. This clonotype was obtained from a young woman who had recovered from COVID-19. The CDR3 DNA sequence: TGTGCCAGTAGTATTGAGGACTCCGCCAACAAAGCTTTCTTT. Protein sequence: CASSIEDSANKAFF.